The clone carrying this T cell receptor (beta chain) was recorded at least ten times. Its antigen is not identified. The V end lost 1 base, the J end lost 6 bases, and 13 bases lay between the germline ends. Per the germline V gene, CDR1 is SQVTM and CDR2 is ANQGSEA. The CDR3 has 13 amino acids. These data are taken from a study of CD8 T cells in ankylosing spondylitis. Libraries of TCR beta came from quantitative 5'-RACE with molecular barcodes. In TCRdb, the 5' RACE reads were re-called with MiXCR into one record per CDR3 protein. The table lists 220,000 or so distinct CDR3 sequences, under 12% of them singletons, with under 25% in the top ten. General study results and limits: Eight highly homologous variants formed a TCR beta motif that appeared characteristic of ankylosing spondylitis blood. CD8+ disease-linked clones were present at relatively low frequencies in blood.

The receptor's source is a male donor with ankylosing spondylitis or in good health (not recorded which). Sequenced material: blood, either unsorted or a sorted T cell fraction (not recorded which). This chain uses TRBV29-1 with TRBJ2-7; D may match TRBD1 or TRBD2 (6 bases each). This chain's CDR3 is CSVEVGGSGEQYF. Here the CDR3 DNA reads TGCAGCGTTGAAGTGGGGGGCTCGGGCGAGCAGTACTTC.